This T cell receptor (beta chain) originates from a study of blood T cell repertoires in COVID-19. Study overall: T cells, B-cell-depleted T cells, or PBMCs provided the cDNA or gDNA that served as material.

Original processing notes: Amplifying reference gene primers gave estimates of nucleated cell counts. Assay used: immunoSEQ multiplex PCR; TCRdb lists only in-frame clones, some missing. V and J calls and clone size are copied from that table; D and trimming were computed from the DNA. The data contain approximately 220,000 clones, around 82% of them singletons. Enrollees, about 18 to 89 years old, lived in roughly 24 US areas. Exposed participants encountered a COVID-19 case during the 2 weeks preceding study entry. Germline loops: CDR1 SGHAT, CDR2 FQNNGV. There are 14 residues in the CDR3. V lost 1 base to trimming and J lost 6 bases, with 13 bases between them.

The chain carries TRBV11-2 and TRBJ2-7; no clear D gene. This sequence was found in a woman aged 50 to 60 who had been exposed to COVID-19. Sequencing was carried out using PBMCs or T cells enriched from blood (not recorded which). Here the CDR3 reads CASSLGSQVSEQYF. CDR3 in DNA: TGTGCCAGCAGCTTAGGGTCGCAGGTCAGCGAGCAGTACTTC. Complete variable domain (other parts from reference TRBV11-2 and TRBJ2-7): EAGVAQSPRYKIIEKRQSVAFWCNPISGHATLYWYQQILGQGPKLLIQFQNNGVVDDSQLPKDRFSAERLKGVDSTLKIQPAKLEDSAVYLCASSLGSQVSEQYFGPGTRLTVT.